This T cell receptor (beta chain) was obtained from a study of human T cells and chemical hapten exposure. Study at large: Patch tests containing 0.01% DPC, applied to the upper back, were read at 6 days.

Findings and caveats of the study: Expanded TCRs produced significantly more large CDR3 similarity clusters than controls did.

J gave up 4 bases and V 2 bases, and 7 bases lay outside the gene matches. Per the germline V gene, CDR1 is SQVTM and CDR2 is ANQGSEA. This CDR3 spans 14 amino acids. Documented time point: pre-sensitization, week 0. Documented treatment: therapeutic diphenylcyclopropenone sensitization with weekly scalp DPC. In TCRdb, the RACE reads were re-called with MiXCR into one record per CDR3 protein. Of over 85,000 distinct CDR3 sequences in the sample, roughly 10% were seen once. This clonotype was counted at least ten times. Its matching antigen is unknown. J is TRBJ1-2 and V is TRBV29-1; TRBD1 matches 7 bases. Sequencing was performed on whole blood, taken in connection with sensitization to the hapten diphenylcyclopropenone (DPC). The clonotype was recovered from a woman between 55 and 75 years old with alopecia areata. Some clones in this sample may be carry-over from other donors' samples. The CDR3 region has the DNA TGCAGCGTTGAAAAGGTTGGGACAGTCTATGGCTACACCTTC. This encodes CSVEKVGTVYGYTF.